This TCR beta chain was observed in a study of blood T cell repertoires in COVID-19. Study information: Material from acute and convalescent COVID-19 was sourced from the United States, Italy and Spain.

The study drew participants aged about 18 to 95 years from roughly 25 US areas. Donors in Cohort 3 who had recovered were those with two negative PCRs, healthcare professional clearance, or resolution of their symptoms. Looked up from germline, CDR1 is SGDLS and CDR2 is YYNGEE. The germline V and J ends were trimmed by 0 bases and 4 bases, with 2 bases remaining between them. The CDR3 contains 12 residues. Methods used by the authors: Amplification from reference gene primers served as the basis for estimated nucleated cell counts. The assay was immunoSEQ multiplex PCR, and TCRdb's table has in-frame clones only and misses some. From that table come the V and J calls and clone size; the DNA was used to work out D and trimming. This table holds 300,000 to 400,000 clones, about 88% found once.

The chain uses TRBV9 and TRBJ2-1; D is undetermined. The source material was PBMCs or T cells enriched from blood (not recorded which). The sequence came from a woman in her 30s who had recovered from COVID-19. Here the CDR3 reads CASSVAYNEQFF. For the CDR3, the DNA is TGTGCCAGCAGCGTAGCGTACAATGAGCAGTTCTTC. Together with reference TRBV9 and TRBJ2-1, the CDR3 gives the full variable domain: DSGVTQTPKHLITATGQRVTLRCSPRSGDLSVYWYQQSLDQGLQFLIQYYNGEERAKGNILERFSAQQFPDLHSELNLSSLELGDSALYFCASSVAYNEQFFGPGTRLTVL.